The present TCR beta chain was sequenced within a study of T cells after yellow fever vaccination. About the study: Fractions of limited cellularity were prepared by means of SMART-Seq v4 Ultra Low Input.

CDR1 MNHEY and CDR2 SVGEGT come from the germline V gene. The CDR3 totals 15 residues. The V and J ends lost 2 bases and 1 base respectively, with 11 bases between them. This clonotype was recorded a few times. A single record per CDR3 protein comes from TCRdb applying MiXCR to the 5' RACE reads. The sample consists of about 300,000 distinct CDR3 sequences, around 6.8% of them appearing once. This sequence was found in a man between 18 and 35 years old who received the YFV17D yellow fever vaccine. The chain joins TRBV6-2 or TRBV6-3 to TRBJ2-5, with a weak D call TRBD1 (6 bases). The material sequenced was PBMCs, taken about 49 days after the first yellow fever vaccination. CDR3 DNA: TGTGCCAGCAGTTACCTTGGGGGCGCCCAAGAGACCCAGTACTTC. Translation gives CASSYLGGAQETQYF.